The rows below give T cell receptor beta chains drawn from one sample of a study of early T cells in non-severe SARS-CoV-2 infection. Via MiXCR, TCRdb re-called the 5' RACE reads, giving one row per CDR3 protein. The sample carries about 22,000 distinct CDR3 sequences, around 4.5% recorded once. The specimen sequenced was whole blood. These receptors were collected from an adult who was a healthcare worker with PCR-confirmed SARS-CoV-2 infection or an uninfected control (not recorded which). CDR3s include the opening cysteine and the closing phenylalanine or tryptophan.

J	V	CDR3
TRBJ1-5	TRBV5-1	CASSLQGGNQPQHF
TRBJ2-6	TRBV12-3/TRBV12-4	CASSWDSGANVLTF
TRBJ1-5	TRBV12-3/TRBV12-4	CASRLGQVNQPQHF
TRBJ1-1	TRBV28	CASSFRRGITEAFF
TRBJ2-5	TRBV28	CASSSGAETQETQYF
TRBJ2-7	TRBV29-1	CSVEGGAGLSEQYF
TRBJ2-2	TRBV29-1	CSVPGGLAGGPIGELFF
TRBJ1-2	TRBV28	CASTGQPGYGYTF
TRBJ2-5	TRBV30	CAWSLNRLQETQYF
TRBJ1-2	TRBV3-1	CASSLNYGYTF
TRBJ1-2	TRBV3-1	CASSQTDLNYGYTF
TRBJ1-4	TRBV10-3	CAIRGDVGLFF
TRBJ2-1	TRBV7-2	CASTLSGGRYNEQFF
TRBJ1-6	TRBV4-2	CASSQVNGFPNNSPLHF
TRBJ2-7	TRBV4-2	CASSQVGYEQYF
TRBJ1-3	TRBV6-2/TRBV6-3	CASGQTRTAGNTIYF
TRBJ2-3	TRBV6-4	CASSIGGSTDTQYF
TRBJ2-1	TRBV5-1	CASSQQPRDYNEQFF
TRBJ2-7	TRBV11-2	CASSLGSGIYEQYF
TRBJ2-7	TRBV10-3	CAISESRYEQYF
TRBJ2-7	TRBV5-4	CASGLQGSDYEQYF
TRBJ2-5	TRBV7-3	CASSKAGLAGKETQYF
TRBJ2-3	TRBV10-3	CAISETLRTGGTDTQYF
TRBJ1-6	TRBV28	CASSLSQLIYNSPLHF
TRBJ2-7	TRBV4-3	CASSQGGGYLYEQYF
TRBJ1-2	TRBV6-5	CATRGGNYGYTF
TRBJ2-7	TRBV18	CASSPPGVVSYEQYF
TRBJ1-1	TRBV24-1	CATSDFGSEAFF
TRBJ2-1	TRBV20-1	CSAPPGTSSYNEQFF
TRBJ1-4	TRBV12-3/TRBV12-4	CASINRDTSNEKLFF
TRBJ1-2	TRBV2	CASSIRDRTDGYTF
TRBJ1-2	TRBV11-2	CASSLDRSGRIYGYTF
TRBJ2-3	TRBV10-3	CAISESSTSDTQYF
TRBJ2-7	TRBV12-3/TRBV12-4	CASSFGTAPYEQYF
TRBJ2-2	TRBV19	CASSIGMAGGHITGELFF
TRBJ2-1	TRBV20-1	CSARGPSGNEQFF
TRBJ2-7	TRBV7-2	CASSLGLAGTYEQYF
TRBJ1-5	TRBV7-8	CASSLTPRLQPQHF
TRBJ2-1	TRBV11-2	CASSLAGGQNEQFF
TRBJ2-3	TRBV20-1	CSATDGLAGVDTQYF
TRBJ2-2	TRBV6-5	CASRGPVTGGELFF
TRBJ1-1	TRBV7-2	CASSRKRDGSTEAFF
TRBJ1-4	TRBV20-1	CSARPQGAEKLFF
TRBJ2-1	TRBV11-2	CASSLEPGSGKLFF
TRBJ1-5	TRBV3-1	CASSQVIREQPQHF
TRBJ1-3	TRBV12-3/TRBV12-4	CASKQGGGAENTIYF
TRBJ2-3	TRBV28	CASSLTGTSTDTQYF
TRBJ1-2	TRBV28	CASSFGERGYTF
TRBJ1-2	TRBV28	CASSLSAGGGYGYTF
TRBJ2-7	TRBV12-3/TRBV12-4	CASRGGTGPDEQYF
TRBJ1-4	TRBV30	CAWSVQAGREKLFF
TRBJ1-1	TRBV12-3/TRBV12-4	CASSPPSTVYHTEAFF
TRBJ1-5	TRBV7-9	CASSLGQNQPQHF
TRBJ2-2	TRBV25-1	CASSELGAQGTGELFF
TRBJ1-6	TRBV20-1	CSARAVGGTGQFGNSPLHF
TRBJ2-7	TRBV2	CASSGGLAGVEQYF
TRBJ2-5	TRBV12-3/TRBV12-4	CASRNAETQYF
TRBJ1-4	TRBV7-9	CASSQRRGKIGVEKLFF
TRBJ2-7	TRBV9	CASSAETGGSSYGYEQYF
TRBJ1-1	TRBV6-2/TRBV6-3	CASSYETGGIKNTEAFF